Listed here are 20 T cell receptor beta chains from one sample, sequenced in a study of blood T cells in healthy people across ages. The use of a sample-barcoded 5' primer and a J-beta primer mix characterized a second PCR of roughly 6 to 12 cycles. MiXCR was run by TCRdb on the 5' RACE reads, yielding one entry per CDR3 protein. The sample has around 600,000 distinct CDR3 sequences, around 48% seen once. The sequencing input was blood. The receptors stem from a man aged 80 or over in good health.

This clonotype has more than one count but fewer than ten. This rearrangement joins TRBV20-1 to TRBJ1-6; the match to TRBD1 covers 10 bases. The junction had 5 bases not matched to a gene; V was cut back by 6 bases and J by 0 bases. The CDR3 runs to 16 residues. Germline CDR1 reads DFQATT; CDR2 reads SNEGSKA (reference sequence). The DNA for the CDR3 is TGCAGTGCAAGGACAGGGGGGAGCTCCTATAATTCACCCCTCCACTTT. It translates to CSARTGGSSYNSPLHF.

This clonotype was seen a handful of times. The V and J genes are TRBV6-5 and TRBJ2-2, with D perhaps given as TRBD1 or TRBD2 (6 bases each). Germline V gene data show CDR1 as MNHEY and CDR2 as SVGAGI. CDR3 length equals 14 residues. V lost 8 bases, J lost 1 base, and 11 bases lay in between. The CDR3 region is CASQQGLNTGELFF. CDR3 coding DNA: TGTGCCAGCCAACAGGGACTGAACACCGGGGAGCTGTTTTTT.

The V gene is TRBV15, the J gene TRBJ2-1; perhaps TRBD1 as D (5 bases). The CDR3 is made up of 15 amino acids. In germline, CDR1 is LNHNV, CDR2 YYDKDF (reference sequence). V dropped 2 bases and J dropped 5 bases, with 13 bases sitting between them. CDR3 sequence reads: CATSRRLGENNEQFF. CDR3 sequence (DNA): TGTGCCACCAGCAGACGTCTAGGGGAAAACAATGAGCAGTTCTTC.

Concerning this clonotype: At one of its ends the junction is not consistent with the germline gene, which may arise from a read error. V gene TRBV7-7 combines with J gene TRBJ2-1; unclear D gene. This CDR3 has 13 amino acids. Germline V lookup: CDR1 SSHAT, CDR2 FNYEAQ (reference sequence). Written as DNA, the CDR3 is TGTGCTAGCAGCGCAGACGGATACAATGAGCAGTTCTTC. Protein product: CASSADGYNEQFF.

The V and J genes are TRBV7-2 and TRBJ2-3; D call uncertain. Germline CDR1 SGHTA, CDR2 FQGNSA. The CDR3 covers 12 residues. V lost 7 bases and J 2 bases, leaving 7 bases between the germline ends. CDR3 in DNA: TGTGCCAGCACCCCTCTCACAGATACGCAGTATTTT. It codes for CASTPLTDTQYF.

CDR3 DNA sequence: TGTGCCAGCGGGGGACAGCTCCGCGAGCAGTACTTC. Translation: CASGGQLREQYF. This chain links TRBV2 with TRBJ2-7, with TRBD1 matching over 7 bases. V lost 8 bases to trimming and J lost 6 bases; unmatched junction nucleotides: 7. CDR1 is SNHLY and CDR2 is FYNNEI in the germline V gene. This CDR3 contains 12 residues.

The CDR3 DNA reads as TGTGCCAGCAAGGTAGCGGGGCAAGAGACCCAGTACTTC. This translates into CASKVAGQETQYF. V gene TRBV6-2 or TRBV6-3 combines with J gene TRBJ2-5, with 8 bases identical to TRBD2. This CDR3 spans 13 amino acids. Losses at the gene ends were 7 bases for V and 2 bases for J; bases not matched to a gene: 3. From germline, CDR1 is MNHEY and CDR2 SVGEGT.

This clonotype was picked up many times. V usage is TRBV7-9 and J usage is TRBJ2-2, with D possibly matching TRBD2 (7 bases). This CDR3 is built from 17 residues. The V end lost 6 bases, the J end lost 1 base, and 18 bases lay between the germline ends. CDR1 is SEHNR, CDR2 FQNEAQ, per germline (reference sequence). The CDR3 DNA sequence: TGTGCCAGCAGACCTGGGGGGGCCCAGGAGAACACCGGGGAGCTGTTTTTT. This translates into CASRPGGAQENTGELFF.

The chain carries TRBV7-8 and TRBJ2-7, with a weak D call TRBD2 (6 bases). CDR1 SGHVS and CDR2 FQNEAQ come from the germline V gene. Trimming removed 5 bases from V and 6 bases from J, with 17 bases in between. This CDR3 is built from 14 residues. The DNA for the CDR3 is TGTGCCAGCAGCCGGGTCACGGGAGTCCTCGAGCAGTACTTC. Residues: CASSRVTGVLEQYF.

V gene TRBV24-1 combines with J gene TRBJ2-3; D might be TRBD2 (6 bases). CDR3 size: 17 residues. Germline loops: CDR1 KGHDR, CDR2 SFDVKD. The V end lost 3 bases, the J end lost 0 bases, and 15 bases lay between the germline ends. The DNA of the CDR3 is TGTGCCACCAGTGATAAAGGAGGGGCCCCTAGCACAGATACGCAGTATTTT. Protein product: CATSDKGGAPSTDTQYF.

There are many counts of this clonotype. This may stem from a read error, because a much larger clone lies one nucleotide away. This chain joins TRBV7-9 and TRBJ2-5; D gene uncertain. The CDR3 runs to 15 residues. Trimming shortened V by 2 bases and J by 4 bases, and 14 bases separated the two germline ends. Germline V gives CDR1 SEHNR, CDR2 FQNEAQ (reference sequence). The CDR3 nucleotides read TGTGCCAGCAGCTTAACCAGAGTACGAGCAGAGACCCAGTACTTC. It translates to CASSLTRVRAETQYF.

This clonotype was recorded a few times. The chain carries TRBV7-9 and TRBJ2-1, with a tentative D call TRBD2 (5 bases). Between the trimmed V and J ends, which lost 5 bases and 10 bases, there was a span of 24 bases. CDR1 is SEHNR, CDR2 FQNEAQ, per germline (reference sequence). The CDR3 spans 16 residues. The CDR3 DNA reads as TGTGCCAGCAGCGTAATCGCAACAGCCGAGGGAAGGGAGCAGTTCTTC. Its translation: CASSVIATAEGREQFF.

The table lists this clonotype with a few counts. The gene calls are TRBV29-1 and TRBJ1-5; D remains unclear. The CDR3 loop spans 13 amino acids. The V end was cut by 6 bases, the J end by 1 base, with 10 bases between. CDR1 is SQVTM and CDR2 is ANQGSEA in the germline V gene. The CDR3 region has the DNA TGCAGCGTATCGGACGGAAGCAATCAGCCCCAGCATTTT. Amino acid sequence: CSVSDGSNQPQHF.

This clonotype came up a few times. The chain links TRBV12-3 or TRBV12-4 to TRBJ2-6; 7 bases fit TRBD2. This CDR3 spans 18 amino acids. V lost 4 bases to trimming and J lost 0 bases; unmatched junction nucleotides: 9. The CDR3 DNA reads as TGTGCCAGCAGTTCGGGCGGGGGAGGGAGCTCTGGGGCCAACGTCCTGACTTTC. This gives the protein CASSSGGGGSSGANVLTF.

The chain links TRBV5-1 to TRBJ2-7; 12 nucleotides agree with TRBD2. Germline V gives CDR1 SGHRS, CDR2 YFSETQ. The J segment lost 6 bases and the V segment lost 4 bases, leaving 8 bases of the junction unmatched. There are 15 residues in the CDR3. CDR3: CASSPRLAGDGEQYF. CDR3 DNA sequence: TGCGCCAGCAGCCCTAGACTAGCGGGAGATGGCGAGCAGTACTTC.

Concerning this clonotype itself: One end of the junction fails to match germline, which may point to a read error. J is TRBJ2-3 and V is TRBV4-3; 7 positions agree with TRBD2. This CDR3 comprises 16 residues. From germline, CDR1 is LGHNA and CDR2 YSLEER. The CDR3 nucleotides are TGCGCCAGCAGTCAAGCGGGGACGGGAGTAGTGGATACGCAGTATTTT. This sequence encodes CASSQAGTGVVDTQYF.

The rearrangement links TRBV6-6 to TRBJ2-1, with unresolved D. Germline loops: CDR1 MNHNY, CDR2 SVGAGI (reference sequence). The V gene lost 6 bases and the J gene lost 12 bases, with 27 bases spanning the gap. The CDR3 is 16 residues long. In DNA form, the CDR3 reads TGTGCCAGCAGACCTTCTTTGACGACTCTATCGTATCGGCAGTTCTTC. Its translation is CASRPSLTTLSYRQFF.

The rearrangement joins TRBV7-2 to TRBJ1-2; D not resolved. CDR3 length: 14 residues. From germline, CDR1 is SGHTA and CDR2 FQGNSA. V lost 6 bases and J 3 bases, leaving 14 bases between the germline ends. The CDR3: CASRLGQADYGYTF. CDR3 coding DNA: TGTGCCAGCAGACTCGGCCAGGCAGACTATGGCTACACCTTC.

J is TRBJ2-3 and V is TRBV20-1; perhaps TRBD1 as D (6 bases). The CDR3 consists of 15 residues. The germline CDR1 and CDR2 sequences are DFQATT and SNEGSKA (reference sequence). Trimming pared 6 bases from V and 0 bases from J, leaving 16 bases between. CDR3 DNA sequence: TGCAGTGCCAACCCGACAGGCGCTAGCACAGATACGCAGTATTTT. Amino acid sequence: CSANPTGASTDTQYF.

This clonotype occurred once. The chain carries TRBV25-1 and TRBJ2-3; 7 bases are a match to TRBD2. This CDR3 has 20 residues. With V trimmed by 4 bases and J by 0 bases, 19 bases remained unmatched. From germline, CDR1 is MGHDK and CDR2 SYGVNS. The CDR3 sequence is CASSASKGQQGGSSTDTQYF. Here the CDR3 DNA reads TGTGCCAGCAGTGCCTCGAAAGGGCAGCAGGGAGGGTCCAGCACAGATACGCAGTATTTT.